The clone carrying this TCR beta chain came up once. Sequenced by immunoSEQ multiplex PCR; TCRdb stores in-frame clones only, minus some. The table records about 56,000 clones, around 96% of them present only once. The entry originates in a study of technical replicates of blood from a handful of donors. The germline gives CDR1 KGHSH, CDR2 LQKENI. Trimming cost V 0 bases and J 0 bases, with 9 bases left between them. The CDR3 spans 16 residues. This TCR was recovered from a human donor in good health. Some clones in this sample may be carry-over from other donors' samples. The chain joins TRBV18 to TRBJ1-3, with D maybe TRBD1 (6 bases). The material sequenced was PBMCs. The CDR3 loop reads CASSPPGASSGNTIYF. The CDR3 region has the DNA TGTGCCAGCTCACCACCGGGGGCCTCCTCTGGAAACACCATATATTTT.